This T cell receptor beta chain stems from a study of OX40 agonist ivuxolimab in advanced cancers. CDR3 length equals 15 residues. Germline V gives CDR1 MNHEY, CDR2 SVGAGI. With 5 bases clipped from V and 6 bases from J, the junction kept 9 bases outside the gene matches. Sequenced by immunoSEQ multiplex PCR; TCRdb stores in-frame clones only, minus some. The sample holds about 70,000 clones, roughly 88% seen once. The source is an adult with an advanced solid tumor such as melanoma, head and neck, liver or kidney cancer. Sample: CD4+ or CD8+ T cells sorted from blood, taken in a trial of the OX40 agonist ivuxolimab. The rearrangement joins TRBV6-5 to TRBJ2-3; 9 nucleotides line up with TRBD1. DNA of the CDR3: TGTGCCAGCAGTGTAACAGGGGGCGTTTTGGATACGCAGTATTTT. Its translation is CASSVTGGVLDTQYF.